The T cell receptor beta chain under discussion was sequenced for a study of monozygotic twins with inflammatory bowel disease. TCRdb processed the 5' RACE reads again and assigns one entry to each CDR3 protein, with no DNA. The table lists more than 300,000 distinct CDR3 sequences. Study observations and caveats: IBD patients carried less diverse TCRbeta repertoires (inverse Simpson) than healthy co-twins.

A note on this clonotype: No antigen is known for it.

CDR3 length equals 15 residues. Material: blood. The source of this sequence is a human donor with ulcerative colitis or Crohn's disease, or a healthy co-twin of an affected twin (not recorded which). The chain uses TRBV12-3 or TRBV12-4 and TRBJ1-6; the TRBD1 assignment by TCRdb is unverifiable without DNA. The CDR3 protein is CASSRQAQGNSPLHF.